The text below deals with one T cell receptor (beta chain). This clonotype has only one observation. It lacks a known antigen. The sample holds no much larger clone one base away, and base qualities are not on file. One read represents weak support. Ficoll-Paque density gradient centrifugation was the method used to isolate PBMCs. The sequencer was an Illumina NovaSeq 6000. TCRalpha and TCRbeta cDNA libraries were built by 5'RACE with constant-segment primers, adding sample barcodes and unique molecular identifiers. Trizol reagent was used to extract RNA from every sample. Libraries were amplified in two PCR steps, with a second sample barcode and Illumina TruSeq adapters added in the second step. Sequencing of the libraries was done on an Illumina NovaSeq, producing 2 x 150 bp paired-end reads. In the source study's methods: Reads were demultiplexed and collapsed into UMI-guided consensus sequences with migec v1.2.7. Using mixcr v2.1.11, UMI consensuses were aligned to TRA and TRB V and J templates and then assembled into clonotypes. A clonotype was counted as expanded or contracted only if both edgeR and NoisET called the change significant, with noise models trained on biological replicates. edgeR calls used a false discovery rate-adjusted p below 0.01 and a log2 fold-change threshold of 1. As an exploratory analysis of dynamics, max-normalized trajectories of the 1000 most abundant clonotypes were examined by PCA with hierarchical clustering. Separately sequenced CD4+ and CD8+ repertoires were used to assign the CD4 or CD8 phenotype of responding clones. The public sequencing data were trimmed at Q25 with fastp and processed into clonotypes with MiXCR by TCRdb, which kept only in-frame beta chains. Identical CDR3 protein sequences are pooled into one entry, listed with their most common genes and DNA. TCRdb, rather than the study authors, made the V and J calls. For this sample the table gives some 600,000 distinct CDR3 sequences, of which 15% to 20% were detected only once. The ten largest make up approximately 8.1% of the sample.

This sample is part of a study of T-cell memory formation after mild COVID-19 listed by TCRdb under 2021. About the full investigation: Most TCR sequence clusters were specific to one of the two donors. T-cell clones expanding and contracting after mild COVID-19 in a couple of donors were tracked by longitudinal TCRalpha and TCRbeta repertoire sequencing. Two young, previously healthy adult volunteers, one female and one male, were included in the cohort.

The V and J ends are trimmed by 10 bases and 8 bases, leaving 17 bases between them. The germline V gene (reference sequence) yields SEHNR for CDR1 and FQNEAQ for CDR2. The cysteine opens and the phenylalanine closes a CDR3 of 13 amino acids. This entry keeps only the CDR3 DNA: 39 bases, framed from base 1. The research as a whole found: Contracting CD4+ clones turned up mainly in the CM and EM memory subsets, whereas EMRA was where CD8+ clones were enriched. The detection of some responding clones in pre-infection memory suggests that pre-existing cross-reactive memory T cells joined the SARS-CoV-2 response. SARS-CoV-2 specificity was not confirmed for the second-wave clones peaking on day 37. Clones that contracted from day 15 to 85 showed balanced CD4/CD8 phenotypes, whereas a second wave of clones that expanded from day 15 to 37 leaned towards CD4+. Only a couple of mild cases were covered by the study, and larger cohorts that include severe cases with pre-infection samples were considered necessary.

This receptor was identified in an adult woman who had mild COVID-19 (a few samples of this study predate the infection). The sample titles of this study are shuffled in the database, so cell type and time point are left out; the donor was told from shared clones. The specimen was PBMCs or a T cell subset sorted from them (not recorded which). This sequence uses TRBV7-9 and TRBJ1-4; the D gene is not confidently resolved. The encoded CDR3 is CATRQNTAEKLFF. The nucleotides read TGTGCCACCAGGCAAAACACGGCAGAAAAACTGTTTTTT. With the portions outside the CDR3 filled from the reference TRBV7-9 and TRBJ1-4 genes, the complete variable region becomes DTGVSQNPRHKITKRGQNVTFRCDPISEHNRLYWYRQTLGQGPEFLTYFQNEAQLEKSRLLSDRFSAERPKGSFSTLEIQRTEQGDSAMYLCATRQNTAEKLFFGSGTQLSVL.